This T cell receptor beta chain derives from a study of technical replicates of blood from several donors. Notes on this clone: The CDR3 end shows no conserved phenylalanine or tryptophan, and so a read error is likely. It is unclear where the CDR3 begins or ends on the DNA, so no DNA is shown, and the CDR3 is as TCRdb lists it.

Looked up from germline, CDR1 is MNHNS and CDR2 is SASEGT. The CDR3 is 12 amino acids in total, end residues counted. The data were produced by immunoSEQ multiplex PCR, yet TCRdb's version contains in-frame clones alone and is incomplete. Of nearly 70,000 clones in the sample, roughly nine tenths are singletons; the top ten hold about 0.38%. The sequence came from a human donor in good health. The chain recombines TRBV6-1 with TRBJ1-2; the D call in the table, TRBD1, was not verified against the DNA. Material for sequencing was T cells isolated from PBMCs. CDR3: CASSEVPGQVVS.